This T cell receptor (beta chain) derives from a study of long-term antiretroviral therapy in people with HIV (dated by TCRdb to about 2022). Regarding the study in general: Collection of the earliest samples took place about a decade ahead of the 2015 WHO recommendation for immediate ART, at a time when ART was typically delayed until CD4 counts fell. Of the roughly 30 participants with HIV, more than 10 were female. No cross-contamination during QIAcube processing was shown when test extractions of a monoclonal T-cell line were performed alongside a few dozen polyclonal samples. A total of 150 to 200 cryopreserved PBMC samples came from 30 or so adults with confirmed HIV infection and were collected serially over a mean of roughly six years (range 1-12). Whether ART initiation and durable HIV suppression were associated with changes in peripheral blood TRB repertoire composition and diversity was tested in a retrospective serial study.

The immunoSEQ hsTCRB v3.0 assay was used at survey level resolution for TRB variable region sequencing. The target sequencing depth for TRB was roughly 40,000-55,000 T-cell genomes per sample. An Illumina MiSeq with a v3 150-cycle kit was used to sequence the pooled TRB libraries. Turning to the authors' computational methods: Analysis of repertoires was carried out in R inside a reproducible Nextflow workflow spanning QC, data transformation and analysis. LymphoSeq2, an R package for exploring AIRR-Seq data, was used to implement the custom analyses. After excluding a few samples that yielded fewer than 5000 total TRB sequences, 190 or so HIV repertoires remained for analysis. Among the 180 to 200 HIV repertoires that were kept, 59 were collected before ART initiation and over 120 were collected after ART initiation. Repertoires were downsampled to 5000 TRB nucleotide sequences, with summary statistics averaged over 100 downsampling iterations. TRB sequences were retained for analysis only if CDR3 regions of at least seven amino acids were present. Diversity was assessed using a clonality score derived from Shannon entropy and using the Gini coefficient. In repertoire networks, the top 5000 CDR3 amino acid sequences were linked whenever an edit distance of one separated two sequences. For TRB CDR3 amino acid sequences, GLIPH2 was used to predict antigen specificity groups and MHC restriction. CDR3 amino acid sequences were matched against VDJdb and McPAS-TCR to flag known CMV, EBV, HIV or tissue antigen associations. Pre-ART, post-ART and control groups were compared with Wilcoxon signed-rank tests and Holm-Bonferroni correction. TCRdb limited this immuneACCESS table to in-frame rearrangements with V and J called. A share of clones is missing; checked studies link under half to unresolved V genes, and the rest is unexplained. D and trimming were read from the DNA, whereas the V and J calls and clone size are those reported in that table. A total of 15,000 to 20,000 clones appear in this sample, approximately 95% of them only once. The leading ten clones occupy 1.3% to 1.5% of the sample.

The CDR3 measures 13 amino acids from cysteine to phenylalanine. The CDR3 DNA has 39 bases and is translated from base 1. The germline V gene (reference sequence) yields SEHNR for CDR1 and FQNEAQ for CDR2. The trim is 5 bases for V and 1 base for J, with a gap of 8 bases between the germline ends. Beyond this particular receptor, the publication reports: The repertoire was dominated across all time points by expanded TRB clones identified before ART initiation, although this dominance was seen to fluctuate and to decrease in many PLHIV after ART. Samples dated from the mid-2000s to the late 2010s, and the ART regimens used may be less effective than current ones. No data were available on ART adherence, viral resistance or therapy changes, limiting inferences about post-ART repertoire changes. HIV repertoires had narrower CDR3 length ranges than controls, and the network structure suggested an antigen-experienced repertoire that shifted only slightly toward naive after ART. Because pre-ART samples had limited cell numbers, profiling was done on unsorted PBMC rather than on sorted CD4+ and CD8+ T cells. Owing to limited PBMC availability, only the TCR beta chain was sequenced, without alpha chain pairing. Starting ART was linked to a significant rise in TRB diversity, yet even after long-term ART the diversity remained significantly lower than in transplant donor controls.

Inclusion was restricted to participants for whom at least one PBMC sample before ART initiation and at least two post-ART samples were available. All participants with HIV were treated in the United States of America. Before DNA extraction, cryopreserved samples containing roughly 1-11 million PBMC were thawed and washed. At the time of the earliest PBMC sample, participants with HIV were aged between about 20 and 55 years. Per participant, PBMC samples came from 1-4 timepoints prior to ART initiation and 2-8 timepoints following ART initiation, for a median of 7 samples. Serial HIV viral load, CD4+ T-cell count, ART history and demographic data were obtained for every participant. Genomic DNA was extracted from unsorted PBMC with a Qiagen kit on a QIAcube, processed in batches of 12 samples. With regard to this clone: Its antigen specificity is not known. One base away there is no much larger clone; base qualities are not given.

This TCR came from a man in his thirties or forties with HIV. The chain couples TRBV7-9 to TRBJ1-1; no D gene is confidently identified. The source was unsorted PBMCs, collected around 10 years after starting antiretroviral therapy. For the CDR3, the sequence is CASSRFTNTEAFF. The sequenced DNA: TGTGCCAGCAGCCGGTTTACGAACACTGAAGCTTTCTTT.